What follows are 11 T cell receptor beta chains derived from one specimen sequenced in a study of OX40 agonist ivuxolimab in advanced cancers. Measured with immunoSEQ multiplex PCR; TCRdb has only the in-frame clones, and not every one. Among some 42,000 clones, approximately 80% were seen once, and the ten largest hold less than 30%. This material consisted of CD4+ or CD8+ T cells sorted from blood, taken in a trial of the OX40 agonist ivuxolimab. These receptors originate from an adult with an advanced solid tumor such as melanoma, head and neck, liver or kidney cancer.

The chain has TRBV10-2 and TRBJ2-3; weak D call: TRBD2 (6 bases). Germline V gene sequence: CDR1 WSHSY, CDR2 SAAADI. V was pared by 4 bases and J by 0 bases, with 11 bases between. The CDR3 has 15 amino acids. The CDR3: CASSVWRGSTDTQYF. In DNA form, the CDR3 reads TGCGCCAGCAGTGTGTGGCGGGGAAGCACAGATACGCAGTATTTT.

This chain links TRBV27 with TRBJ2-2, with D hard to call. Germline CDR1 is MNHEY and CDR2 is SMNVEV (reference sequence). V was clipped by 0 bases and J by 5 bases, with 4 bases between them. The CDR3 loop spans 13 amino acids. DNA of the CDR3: TGTGCCAGCAGTTTATCGAGGACCGGGGAGCTGTTTTTT. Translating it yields CASSLSRTGELFF.

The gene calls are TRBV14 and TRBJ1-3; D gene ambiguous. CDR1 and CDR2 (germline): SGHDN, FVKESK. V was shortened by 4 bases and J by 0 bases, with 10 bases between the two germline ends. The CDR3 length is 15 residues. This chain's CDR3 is CASSPQQISGNTIYF. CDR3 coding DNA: TGTGCCAGCAGCCCTCAACAGATCTCTGGAAACACCATATATTTT. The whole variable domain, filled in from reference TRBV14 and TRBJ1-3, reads EAGVTQFPSHSVIEKGQTVTLRCDPISGHDNLYWYRRVMGKEIKFLLHFVKESKQDESGMPNNRFLAERTGGTYSTLKVQPAELEDSGVYFCASSPQQISGNTIYFGEGSWLTVV.

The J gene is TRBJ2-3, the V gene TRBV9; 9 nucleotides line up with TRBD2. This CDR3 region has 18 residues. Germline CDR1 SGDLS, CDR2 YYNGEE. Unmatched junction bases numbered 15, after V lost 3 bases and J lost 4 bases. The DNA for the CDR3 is TGTGCCAGCAGCGCCGCCCTCGGTAGCGGGAGAGGACCAGATACGCAGTATTTT. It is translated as CASSAALGSGRGPDTQYF.

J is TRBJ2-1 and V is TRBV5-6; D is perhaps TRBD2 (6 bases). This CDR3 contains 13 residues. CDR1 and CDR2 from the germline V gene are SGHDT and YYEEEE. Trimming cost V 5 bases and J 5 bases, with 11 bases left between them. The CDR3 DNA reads TGTGCCAGCAGATCGCGGGGAAACAATGAGCAGTTCTTC. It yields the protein CASRSRGNNEQFF.

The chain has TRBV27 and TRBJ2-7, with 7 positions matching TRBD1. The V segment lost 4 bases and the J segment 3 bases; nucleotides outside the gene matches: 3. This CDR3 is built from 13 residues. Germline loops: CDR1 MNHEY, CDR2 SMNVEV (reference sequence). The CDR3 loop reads CASSSGQRYEQYF. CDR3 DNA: TGTGCCAGCAGTTCGGGACAGCGCTACGAGCAGTACTTC.

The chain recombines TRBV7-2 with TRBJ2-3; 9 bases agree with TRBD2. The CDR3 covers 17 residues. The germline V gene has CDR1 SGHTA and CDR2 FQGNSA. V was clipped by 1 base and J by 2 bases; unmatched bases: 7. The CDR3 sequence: CASSLEGTSQPTDTQYF. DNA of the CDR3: TGTGCCAGCAGCTTAGAGGGGACTAGCCAACCCACAGATACGCAGTATTTT.

Here the CDR3 DNA reads TGTGCCAGCAGGTCTACAGGGATCTATGGCTACACCTTC. Amino acids: CASRSTGIYGYTF. The chain recombines TRBV27 with TRBJ1-2; a possible D gene is TRBD1 (6 bases). CDR1 is MNHEY, CDR2 SMNVEV, per germline (reference sequence). V dropped 6 bases and J dropped 4 bases, with 12 bases sitting between them. The CDR3 length is 13 residues.

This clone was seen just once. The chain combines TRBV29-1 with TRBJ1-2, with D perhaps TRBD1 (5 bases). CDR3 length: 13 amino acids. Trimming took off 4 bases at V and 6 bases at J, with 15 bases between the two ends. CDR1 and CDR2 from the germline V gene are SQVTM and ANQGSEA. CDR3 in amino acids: CSVGRGHDDGYTF. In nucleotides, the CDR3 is TGCAGCGTTGGCCGCGGACACGATGATGGCTACACCTTC.

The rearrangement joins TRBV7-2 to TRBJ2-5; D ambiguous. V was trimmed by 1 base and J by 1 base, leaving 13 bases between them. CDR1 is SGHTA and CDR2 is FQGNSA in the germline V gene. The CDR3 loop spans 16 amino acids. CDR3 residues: CASSLVIGAPQETQYF. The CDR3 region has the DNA TGTGCCAGCAGCTTAGTAATTGGAGCCCCCCAAGAGACCCAGTACTTC.

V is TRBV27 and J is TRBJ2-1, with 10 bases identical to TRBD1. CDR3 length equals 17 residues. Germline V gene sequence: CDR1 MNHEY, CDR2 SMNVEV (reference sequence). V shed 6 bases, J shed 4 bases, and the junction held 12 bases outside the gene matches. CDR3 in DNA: TGTGCCAGCAGGACTTTGGGCTGGACAGGGGGGTACAATGAGCAGTTCTTC. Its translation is CASRTLGWTGGYNEQFF.